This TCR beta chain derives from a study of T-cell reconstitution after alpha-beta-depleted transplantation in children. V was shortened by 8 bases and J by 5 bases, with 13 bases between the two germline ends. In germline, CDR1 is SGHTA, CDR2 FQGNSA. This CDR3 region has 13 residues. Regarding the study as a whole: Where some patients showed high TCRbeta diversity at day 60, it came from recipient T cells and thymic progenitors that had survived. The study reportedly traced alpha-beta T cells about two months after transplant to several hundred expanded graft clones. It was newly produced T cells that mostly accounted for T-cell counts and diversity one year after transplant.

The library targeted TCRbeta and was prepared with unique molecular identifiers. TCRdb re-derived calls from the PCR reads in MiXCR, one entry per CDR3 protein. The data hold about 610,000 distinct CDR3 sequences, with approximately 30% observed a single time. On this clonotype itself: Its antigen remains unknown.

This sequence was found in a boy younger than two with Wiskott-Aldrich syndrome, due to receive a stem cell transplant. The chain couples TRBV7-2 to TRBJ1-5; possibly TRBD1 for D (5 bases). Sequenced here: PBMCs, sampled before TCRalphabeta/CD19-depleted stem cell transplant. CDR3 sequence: CASLAGRDQPQHF. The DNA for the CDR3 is TGTGCCAGCTTAGCCGGCAGGGATCAGCCCCAGCATTTT.